These 14 T cell receptor delta chains were sequenced from one sample in a study of γδ T cells in repeated Plasmodium falciparum infection. TCRdb used CATT to re-call clones from the multiplex PCR reads. The profile shows about 89,000 delta-chain clones, over 1.3% of them singletons. Flow sorting of PBMC yielded separate Vgamma9/Vdelta2+ and Vdelta2-negative gammadelta T cell populations for bulk repertoire analysis. The sample consisted of gamma-delta T cells from blood. The receptors derive from a pool of human donors (malaria-infected and uninfected, not separated).

This clone was counted only a few times. Since a far larger clone is one base different, this is likely a read error. Other DNA sequences in this specimen translate into the identical CDR3. The chain employs TRDV2 and TRDJ1; D gene unclear. The J gene comes from matching the DNA to germline here; TCRdb lacks it. CDR1 GEAIGNYY and CDR2 EKD come from the germline V gene. V was pared by 0 bases and J by 7 bases, with 14 bases between. This CDR3 contains 14 residues. CDR3 sequence: CACDTLMGESKLIF. DNA for the CDR3: TGTGCCTGTGACACCTTAATGGGAGAGTCTAAACTCATCTTT.

On this clone: The TCRdb record carries a much larger clone's protein, which differs from this DNA's translation at residue 3; a read error is the likely cause, and the protein listed here is the DNA translation. The J gene was not called, though the V gene is TRAV38-2/DV8; the table's TRDD3 call for D was not verified on the DNA. Germline values: CDR1 TSESDYY, CDR2 QEAYKQQN. The CDR3 has 19 residues. CDR3 nucleotide sequence: TGTGCTCATAGGAGTGGCGATGAAACGGGTTCCTACGTGGGAAAGGGGCTCATCTTT. Protein product: CAHRSGDETGSYVGKGLIF.

At least ten counts were recorded for this clone. A single base is all that separates this from a far larger clone, so a read error is likely. Other DNA sequences in this sample translate to the same CDR3. The chain combines TRDV3 with TRDJ1, with D possibly TRDD3 on 6 matching bases. CDR3 length equals 13 residues. With 3 bases removed from V and 0 bases from J, the gap between germline ends came to 11 bases. The germline gives CDR1 TVYSNPD, CDR2 GDNSRS (reference sequence). The CDR3 coding sequence is TGTGCCTTCTCTGGGGAATACACCGATAAACTCATCTTT. As protein: CAFSGEYTDKLIF.

In the case of this clone: It is likely a read error: a sequence one base away is far more abundant. This chain links TRDV1 with TRDJ1; D is undetermined. Here the J gene was assigned by germline matching of the DNA, as TCRdb has none. The CDR3 extends over 22 amino acids. The V gene's germline CDR1 is TSWWSYY and CDR2 QGS. V was shortened by 4 bases and J by 0 bases, with 33 bases between the two germline ends. CDR3 residues: CALGVLTRAYLSPEAYTDKLIF. The DNA for the CDR3 is TGTGCTCTTGGGGTACTAACCCGAGCTTACCTGTCGCCGGAGGCCTACACCGATAAACTCATCTTT.

This clone was picked up a small number of times. It is likely a read error: a sequence one base away is far more abundant. The same CDR3 can be traced to other DNA sequences in this sample. This chain joins TRDV2 and TRDJ1; 8 nucleotides agree with TRDD3. Looked up from germline, CDR1 is GEAIGNYY and CDR2 is EKD. Trimming took 3 bases from V and 0 from J; bases not matched to a gene: 17. The CDR3 sequence is 19 residues long. In DNA, the CDR3 is TGTGCCTGTGACTCCATAGGGGTCGTTACTGGGGGTTACACCGATAAACTCATCTTT. Translating gives CACDSIGVVTGGYTDKLIF.

This clone was seen a few times. The V gene is TRDV1, the J gene TRDJ1; 11 bases align to TRDD3. TCRdb is silent on the J gene; assignment here came from matching the DNA to germline. CDR1 and CDR2 from the germline V gene are TSWWSYY and QGS. CDR3 length: 17 amino acids. Germline trimming cut 4 bases from V and 0 bases from J; bases unmatched to any gene: 7. This CDR3 reads CALGVDGGYGDTDKLIF. In DNA, the CDR3 is TGTGCTCTTGGGGTGGATGGGGGATACGGGGACACCGATAAACTCATCTTT.

This clone was seen only a few times. This DNA translates differently at residue 7 from the TCRdb protein, which is that of a much larger clone; a read error is likely, and the protein shown is the DNA's own translation. The chain links TRDV2 to TRDJ1; D ambiguous. This CDR3 comprises 16 residues. Germline lookup yields CDR1 GEAIGNYY and CDR2 EKD. Trimming shortened V by 0 bases and J by 5 bases, and 18 bases separated the two germline ends. Here the CDR3 reads CACDTAGQLVRDKLIF. In DNA form, the CDR3 reads TGTGCCTGTGACACCGCGGGACAGTTAGTACGAGATAAACTCATCTTT.

This clone was seen more than once but under ten times. The protein held in TCRdb is that of a much larger clone and does not match this DNA's translation at residue 6, likely because of a read error; the protein shown is translated from the DNA. The chain links TRDV2 to TRDJ3; 10 nucleotides agree with TRDD3. The J gene, absent from TCRdb, was called here by matching the DNA to germline. Germline-derived CDR1 and CDR2 are GEAIGNYY and EKD. There are 19 residues in the CDR3. V shed 3 bases, J shed 0 bases, and the junction held 7 bases outside the gene matches. The CDR3 region is CACDVPGDTSSWDTRQMFF. Written as DNA, the CDR3 is TGTGCCTGTGACGTACCGGGGGATACGAGCTCCTGGGACACCCGACAGATGTTTTTC.

This clone has a handful of counts. TCRdb shows a much larger clone's protein in place of this DNA's translation, and the two differ at residue 3, likely through a read error; the protein shown is translated from the DNA. This chain uses TRDV3 with TRDJ1, with 9 bases aligning to TRDD3. Losses at the gene ends were 5 bases for V and 0 bases for J; bases not matched to a gene: 13. Germline CDR1 reads TVYSNPD; CDR2 reads GDNSRS (reference sequence). There are 16 residues in the CDR3. CDR3 nucleotide sequence: TGTGCCCTTGGGGGGATACCGATCTGGTACACCGATAAACTCATCTTT. Translated, it gives CALGGIPIWYTDKLIF.

This clone showed up just a few times. A read error likely explains why the TCRdb protein, taken from a much larger clone, differs from this DNA's translation at residue 10; the protein shown is translated from the DNA. This chain connects TRDV1 to TRDJ2; 10 nucleotides line up with TRDD3. No J gene was available from TCRdb, and it was assigned here by a germline match of the DNA. Germline-derived CDR1 and CDR2 are TSWWSYY and QGS. This CDR3 has 23 amino acids. V shed 3 bases, J shed 1 base, and the junction held 23 bases outside the gene matches. CDR3 in DNA: TGTGCTCTTGGGGATCTAAGTCTTCCTAACCAGACTGGGGGATGTAATTTGACAGCACAACTCTTCTTT. This translates into CALGDLSLPNQTGGCNLTAQLFF.

This clone has a count of ten or more. The chain carries TRDV1 and TRDJ1; D uncertain. V lost 0 bases, J lost 3 bases, and 26 bases lay in between. The CDR3 runs to 20 residues. CDR1 is TSWWSYY and CDR2 is QGS in the germline V gene. The CDR3 protein is CALGELPRIRTRSSADKLIF. DNA for the CDR3: TGTGCTCTTGGGGAACTCCCCAGGATTCGTACGCGCAGTTCCGCCGATAAACTCATCTTT.

Worth noting for this clone: The protein that TCRdb holds for this DNA derives from a much larger clone and differs from the translated DNA at residue 7, which likely indicates a read error; the protein shown here is translated from the DNA. The V gene is TRDV1, the J gene TRDJ1; D remains ambiguous. Here the J gene was assigned by germline matching of the DNA, as TCRdb has none. The germline V gene encodes CDR1 TSWWSYY and CDR2 QGS. This CDR3 contains 15 residues. V dropped 3 bases and J dropped 1 base, with 12 bases sitting between them. CDR3 coding DNA: TGTGCTCTTGGGGATCACCCCAGTTCCACCGATAAACTCATCTTT. It translates to CALGDHPSSTDKLIF.

This clone was counted between two and nine times. This sequence is one base from a far larger clone and is likely a read error. The identical CDR3 is also encoded by other nucleotide sequences in the sample. The J gene has no call, while the V gene is TRDV2; the D call of TRDD3 is as the table states it, not checked on the DNA. This CDR3 spans 19 amino acids. Germline CDR1 GEAIGNYY, CDR2 EKD. This chain's CDR3 is CACDSSTGGPSWDTRQMFF. The DNA for the CDR3 is TGTGCCTGTGACTCCAGTACTGGGGGGCCCTCCTGGGACACCCGACAGATGTTCTTC.

This clone showed up just a few times. This DNA's translation and the protein TCRdb lists, from a much larger clone, do not match at residue 14, likely due to a read error; the protein shown is translated from the DNA. The chain joins TRDV2 to TRDJ3; 10 nucleotides align to TRDD3. Germline matching of the DNA provided the J gene here, since TCRdb leaves it blank. The CDR3 length is 25 residues. Losses at the gene ends were 0 bases for V and 1 base for J; bases not matched to a gene: 23. Germline CDR1 is GEAIGNYY and CDR2 is EKD. In nucleotides, the CDR3 is TGTGCCTGTGACACCGGTGCTCTACCCAGATACTGGGGGATGCGAGGGTCCTGGGACACCCGACAGATGTTTTTC. Translated: CACDTGALPRYWGMRGSWDTRQMFF.